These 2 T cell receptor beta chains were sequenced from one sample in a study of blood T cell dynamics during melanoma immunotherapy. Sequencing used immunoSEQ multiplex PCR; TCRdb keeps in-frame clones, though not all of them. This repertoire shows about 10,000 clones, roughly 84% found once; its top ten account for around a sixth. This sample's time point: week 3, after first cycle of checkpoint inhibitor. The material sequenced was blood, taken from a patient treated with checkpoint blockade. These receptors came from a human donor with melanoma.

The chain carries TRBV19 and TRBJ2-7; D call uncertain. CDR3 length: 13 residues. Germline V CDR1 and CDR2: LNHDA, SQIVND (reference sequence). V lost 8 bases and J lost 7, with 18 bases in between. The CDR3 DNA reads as TGTGCCAGTTCCCCTCGCGCAGTGGGTGAGCAGTACTTC. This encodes CASSPRAVGEQYF.

The CDR3 DNA sequence: TGTGCCTGGAGTTTCTGGGGGAACTATGGCTACACCTTC. It yields the protein CAWSFWGNYGYTF. V usage is TRBV30 and J usage is TRBJ1-2, with a possible D match to TRBD1 (5 bases). The V and J ends lost 2 bases and 2 bases respectively, with 9 bases between them. The germline V gene encodes CDR1 GTSNPN and CDR2 SVGIG (reference sequence). The CDR3 runs to 13 residues.